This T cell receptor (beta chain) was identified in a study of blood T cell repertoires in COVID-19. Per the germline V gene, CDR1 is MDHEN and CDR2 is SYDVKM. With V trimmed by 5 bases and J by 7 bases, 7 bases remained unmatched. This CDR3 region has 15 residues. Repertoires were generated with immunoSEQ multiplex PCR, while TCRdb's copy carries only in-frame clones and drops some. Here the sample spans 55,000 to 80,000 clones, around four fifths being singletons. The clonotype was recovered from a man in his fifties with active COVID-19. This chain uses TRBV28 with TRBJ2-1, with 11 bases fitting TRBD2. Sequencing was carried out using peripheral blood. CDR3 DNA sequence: TGTGCCAGCAGTCCGGGACTAGCGGAAGGGAATGAGCAGTTCTTC. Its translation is CASSPGLAEGNEQFF.